One TCR beta chain is described in this entry. Its matching antigen is unknown. The sample is drawn from a study of OX40 agonist ivuxolimab in advanced cancers. Repertoires were generated with immunoSEQ multiplex PCR, while TCRdb's copy carries only in-frame clones and drops some. This table holds under 100,000 clones, roughly 92% found once. Study-level points and caveats: Partial responders at 0.1-3.0 mg/kg had among the lowest clonal expansion. The study found that CD8+ T cells averaged more expanded clones than CD4+.

Individuals having autoimmune disease history or systemic immunosuppression were not enrolled. This CDR3 spans 14 amino acids. Germline V gene lookup returns CDR1 LNHDA and CDR2 SQIVND (reference sequence). Trimming took 4 bases from V and 4 from J; bases not matched to a gene: 3. Sample: CD4+ or CD8+ T cells sorted from blood, taken in a trial of the OX40 agonist ivuxolimab. This chain connects TRBV19 to TRBJ2-1, with 8 bases fitting TRBD2. This TCR came from an adult with an advanced solid tumor such as melanoma, head and neck, liver or kidney cancer. The CDR3 DNA reads TGTGCCAGTAGTAGGTCGGGGGGGTACAATGAGCAGTTCTTC. Translation: CASSRSGGYNEQFF.